This TCR beta chain was documented in a study of blood T cell repertoires in COVID-19. Sequencing was performed with immunoSEQ multiplex PCR; in TCRdb, only in-frame clones are kept and a portion is missing. The sample gives around 78,000 clones, roughly 82% of which show up once; roughly a sixth is in the top ten. CDR1 is SGHVS, CDR2 FQNEAQ, per germline. Trimming stripped 5 bases from V and 5 bases from J, with 16 bases between. There are 14 residues in the CDR3. This chain connects TRBV7-8 to TRBJ2-7; D call uncertain. The sample taken for sequencing was peripheral blood. This receptor was obtained from a human donor in a cohort sampled during active COVID-19. Here the CDR3 reads CASSHRLPPNEQYF. The CDR3 DNA is TGTGCCAGCAGCCATCGACTTCCCCCCAACGAGCAGTACTTC.